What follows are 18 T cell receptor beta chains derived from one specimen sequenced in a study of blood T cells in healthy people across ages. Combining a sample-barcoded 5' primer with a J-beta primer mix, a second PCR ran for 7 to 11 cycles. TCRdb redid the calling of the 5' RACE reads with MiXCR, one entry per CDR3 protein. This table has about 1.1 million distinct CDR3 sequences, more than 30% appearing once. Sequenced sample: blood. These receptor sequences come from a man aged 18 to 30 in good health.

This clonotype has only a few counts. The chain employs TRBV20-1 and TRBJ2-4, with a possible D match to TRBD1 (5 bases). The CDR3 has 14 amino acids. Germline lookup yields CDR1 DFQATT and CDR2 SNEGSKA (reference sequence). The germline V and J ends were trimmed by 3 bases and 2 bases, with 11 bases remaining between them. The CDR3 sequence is CSARGGAPKNIQYF. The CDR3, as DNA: TGCAGTGCTAGGGGTGGGGCGCCCAAAAACATTCAGTACTTC.

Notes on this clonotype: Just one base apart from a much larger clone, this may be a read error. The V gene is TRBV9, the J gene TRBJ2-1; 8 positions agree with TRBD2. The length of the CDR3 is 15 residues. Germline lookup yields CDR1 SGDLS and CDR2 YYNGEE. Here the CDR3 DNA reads TGTGCCAGCAGCCGTAGCGGGATCTCCTGCAATGAGCAGTTCTTC. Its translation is CASSRSGISCNEQFF.

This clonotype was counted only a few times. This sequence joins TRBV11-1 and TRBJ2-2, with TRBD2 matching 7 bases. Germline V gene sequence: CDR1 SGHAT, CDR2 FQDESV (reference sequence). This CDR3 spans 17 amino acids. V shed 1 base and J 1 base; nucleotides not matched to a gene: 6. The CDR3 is CASSLEAGAENTGELFF. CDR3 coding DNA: TGTGCCAGCAGCTTAGAGGCGGGAGCGGAGAACACCGGGGAGCTGTTTTTT.

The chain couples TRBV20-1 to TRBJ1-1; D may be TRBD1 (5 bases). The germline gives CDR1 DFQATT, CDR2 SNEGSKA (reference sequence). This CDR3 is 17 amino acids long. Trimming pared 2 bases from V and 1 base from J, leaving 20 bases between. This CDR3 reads CSARPPLPRQPNTEAFF. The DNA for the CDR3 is TGCAGTGCTAGACCACCCCTTCCGCGACAGCCGAACACTGAAGCTTTCTTT.

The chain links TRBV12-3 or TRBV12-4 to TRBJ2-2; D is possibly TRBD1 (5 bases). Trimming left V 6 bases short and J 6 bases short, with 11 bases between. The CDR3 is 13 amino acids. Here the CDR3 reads CASRSGSPGELFF. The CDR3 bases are TGTGCCAGCAGGTCAGGGTCCCCCGGGGAGCTGTTTTTT.

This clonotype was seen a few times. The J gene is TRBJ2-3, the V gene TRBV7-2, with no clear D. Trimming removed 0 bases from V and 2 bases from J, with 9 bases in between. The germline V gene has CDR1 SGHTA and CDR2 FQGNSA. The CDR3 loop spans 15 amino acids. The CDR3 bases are TGTGCCAGCAGCTTAGCCTTTGGAAACACAGATACGCAGTATTTT. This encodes CASSLAFGNTDTQYF.

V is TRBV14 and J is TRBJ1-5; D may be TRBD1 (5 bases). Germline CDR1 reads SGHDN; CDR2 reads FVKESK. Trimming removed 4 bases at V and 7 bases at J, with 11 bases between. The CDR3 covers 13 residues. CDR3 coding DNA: TGTGCCAGCAGCCTAGGGGCGCAGCAGCCCCAGCATTTT. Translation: CASSLGAQQPQHF.

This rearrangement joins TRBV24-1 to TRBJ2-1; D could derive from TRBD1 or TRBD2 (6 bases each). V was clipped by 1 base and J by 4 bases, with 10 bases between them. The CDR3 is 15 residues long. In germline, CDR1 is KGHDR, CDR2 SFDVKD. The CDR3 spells CATSDFRGPYNEQFF. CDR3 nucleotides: TGTGCCACCAGTGATTTCCGGGGGCCTTACAATGAGCAGTTCTTC.

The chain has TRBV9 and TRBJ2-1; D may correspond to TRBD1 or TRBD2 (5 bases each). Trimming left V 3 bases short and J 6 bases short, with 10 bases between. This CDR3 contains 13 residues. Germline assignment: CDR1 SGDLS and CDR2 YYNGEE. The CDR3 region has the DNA TGTGCCAGCAGCGAGGGACCTAGCAATGAGCAGTTCTTC. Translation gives CASSEGPSNEQFF.

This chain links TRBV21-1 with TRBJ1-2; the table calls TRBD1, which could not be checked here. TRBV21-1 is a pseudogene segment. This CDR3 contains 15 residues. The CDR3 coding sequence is TGTGCCATCTCGGGACAACCACTATCCTCTAGGGGCTACACCTTC. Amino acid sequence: CAISGQPLSSRGYTF.

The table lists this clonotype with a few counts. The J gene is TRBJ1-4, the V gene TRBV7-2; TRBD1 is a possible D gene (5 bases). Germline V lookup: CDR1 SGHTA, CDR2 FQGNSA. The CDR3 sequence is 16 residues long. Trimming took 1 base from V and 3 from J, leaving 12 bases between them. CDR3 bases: TGTGCCAGCAGCTTAGATGCGGGGCGTCCTAATGAAAAACTGTTTTTT. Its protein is CASSLDAGRPNEKLFF.

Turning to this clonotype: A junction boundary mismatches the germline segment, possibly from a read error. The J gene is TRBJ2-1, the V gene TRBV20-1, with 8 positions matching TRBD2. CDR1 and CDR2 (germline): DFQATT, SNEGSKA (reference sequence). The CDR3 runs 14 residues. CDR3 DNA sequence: TGCAGTGCTAGCGGGGGGGCTCTAAACAATGGGCAGTTCTTC. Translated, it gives CSASGGALNNGQFF.

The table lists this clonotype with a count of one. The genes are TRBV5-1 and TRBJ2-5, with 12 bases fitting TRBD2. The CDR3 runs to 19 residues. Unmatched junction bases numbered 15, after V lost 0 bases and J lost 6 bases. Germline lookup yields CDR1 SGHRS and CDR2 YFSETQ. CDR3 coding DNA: TGCGCCAGCAGCTTGGATCTAGCGGGGGGGCGTCAGATGAGGAAGACCCAGTACTTC. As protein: CASSLDLAGGRQMRKTQYF.

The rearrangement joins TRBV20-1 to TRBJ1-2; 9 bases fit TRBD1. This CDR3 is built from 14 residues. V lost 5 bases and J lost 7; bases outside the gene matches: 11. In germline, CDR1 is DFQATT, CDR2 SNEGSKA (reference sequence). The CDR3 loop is CSAGQPGQGGGYTF. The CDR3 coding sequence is TGCAGTGCTGGTCAACCGGGACAGGGTGGTGGCTACACCTTC.

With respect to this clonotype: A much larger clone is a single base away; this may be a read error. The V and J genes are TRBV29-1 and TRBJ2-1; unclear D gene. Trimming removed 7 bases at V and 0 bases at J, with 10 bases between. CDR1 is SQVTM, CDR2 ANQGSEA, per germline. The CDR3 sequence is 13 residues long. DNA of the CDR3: TGCAGCGCGGCAGCCAGCTCCTACAATGAGCAGTTCTTC. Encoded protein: CSAAASSYNEQFF.

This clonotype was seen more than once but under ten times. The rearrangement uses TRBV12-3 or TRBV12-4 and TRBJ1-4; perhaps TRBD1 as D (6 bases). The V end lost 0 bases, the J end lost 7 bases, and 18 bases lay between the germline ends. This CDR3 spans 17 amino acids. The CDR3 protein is CASSLARNRVGREKLFF. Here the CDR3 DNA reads TGTGCCAGCAGTTTAGCAAGGAACAGGGTAGGCCGTGAAAAACTGTTTTTT.

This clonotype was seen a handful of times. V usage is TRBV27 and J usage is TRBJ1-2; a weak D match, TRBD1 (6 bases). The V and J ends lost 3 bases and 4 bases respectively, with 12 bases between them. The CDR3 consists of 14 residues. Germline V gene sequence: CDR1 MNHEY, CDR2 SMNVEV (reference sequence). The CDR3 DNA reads TGTGCCAGCAGTTTGAGACAGGACGCCTATGGCTACACCTTC. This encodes CASSLRQDAYGYTF.

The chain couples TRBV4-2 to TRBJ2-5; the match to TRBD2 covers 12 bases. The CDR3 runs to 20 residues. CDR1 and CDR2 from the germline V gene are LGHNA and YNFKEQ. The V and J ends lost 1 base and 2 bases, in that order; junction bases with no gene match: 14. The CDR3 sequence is CASSQGLAGGTPLKQETQYF. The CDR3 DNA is TGTGCCAGCAGCCAAGGGCTAGCGGGGGGGACACCATTAAAACAAGAGACCCAGTACTTC.